This TCR beta chain was retrieved from a study of pediatric ulcerative colitis. Overall study findings and caveats: Rectal repertoires separated controls, mild-moderate and acute severe colitis. A couple of rectal CDR3 clonotypes occurred in all ulcerative colitis patients. Blood-rectal clonal overlap within each person was significantly higher in ulcerative colitis patients than controls.

Sequencing depth was up to 500,000 reads per sample. Measured with immunoSEQ multiplex PCR; TCRdb has only the in-frame clones, and not every one. The sample yields 57,000 or so clones, about 89% seen once. The ends lost 5 bases at V and 4 bases at J; junction bases unmatched: 2. CDR3 length equals 14 residues. Looked up from germline, CDR1 is SNHLY and CDR2 is FYNNEI. About this clone itself: Its target is not known.

The chain uses TRBV2 and TRBJ1-5; 10 bases are a match to TRBD1. Sequenced input: blood. This clonotype was sampled from a boy under 18 who was a control in a study of pediatric ulcerative colitis. Written as DNA, the CDR3 is TGTGCCAGCAGTAGGACAGGGGGTAATCAGCCCCAGCATTTT. Amino acids: CASSRTGGNQPQHF. The complete variable domain, with remaining parts taken from reference TRBV2 and TRBJ1-5, reads EPEVTQTPSHQVTQMGQEVILRCVPISNHLYFYWYRQILGQKVEFLVSFYNNEISEKSEIFDDQFSVERPDGSNFTLKIRSTKLEDSAMYFCASSRTGGNQPQHFGDGTRLSIL.